The entry below describes one T cell receptor (beta chain). Its antigen is not known. The data were taken from a study of shared clonotypes between healthy human individuals. Broader study findings: For naive CD4 cells, roughly 4.8% of clonotypes were shared across a handful of donors.

The input for sorted-subset replicate PCRs was approximately 200 ng DNA, tens of thousands of T cell genomes. Repertoires were generated with immunoSEQ multiplex PCR, while TCRdb's copy carries only in-frame clones and drops some. The sample has millions of clones, approximately 92% seen once. Free of recent acute infections or vaccinations, the donors were healthy HIV-negative adults. The sequencing input was naive CD4+ T cells sorted from blood. Documented subset: CD45RA+ positively selected. This receptor was obtained from a man between 18 and 35 years old in good health.

The CDR3 loop reads CASSPLAGVVDTQYF. The CDR3 DNA reads TGTGCCAGCTCACCCTTAGCGGGGGTGGTAGATACGCAGTATTTT. This chain joins TRBV18 and TRBJ2-3, with TRBD2 matching 9 bases. The CDR3 consists of 15 residues. In germline, CDR1 is KGHSH, CDR2 LQKENI. Germline trimming cut 3 bases from V and 5 bases from J; bases unmatched to any gene: 6.